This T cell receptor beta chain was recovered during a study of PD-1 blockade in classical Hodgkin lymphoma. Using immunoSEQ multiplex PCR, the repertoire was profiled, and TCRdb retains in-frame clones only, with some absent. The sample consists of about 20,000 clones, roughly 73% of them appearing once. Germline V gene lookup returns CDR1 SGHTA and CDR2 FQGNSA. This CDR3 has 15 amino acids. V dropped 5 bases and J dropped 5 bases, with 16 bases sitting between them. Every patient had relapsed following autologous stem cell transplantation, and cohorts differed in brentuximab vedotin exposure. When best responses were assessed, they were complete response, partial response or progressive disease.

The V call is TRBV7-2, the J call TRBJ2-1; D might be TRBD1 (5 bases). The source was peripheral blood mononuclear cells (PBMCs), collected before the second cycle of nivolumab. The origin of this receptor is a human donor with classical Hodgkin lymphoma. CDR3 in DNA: TGTGCCAGCAGCCGCCAGGGAATTACTAACAATGAGCAGTTCTTC. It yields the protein CASSRQGITNNEQFF.